This paragraph reports one TCR beta chain. Sequencing used immunoSEQ multiplex PCR; TCRdb keeps in-frame clones, though not all of them. This sample has hundreds of thousands of clones, with about nine tenths found just once. The data are from a study of blood T cell repertoires in COVID-19. CDR1 SNHLY and CDR2 FYNNEI come from the germline V gene. With 6 bases clipped from V and 6 bases from J, the junction kept 7 bases outside the gene matches. The CDR3 has 13 amino acids. Sequencing used PBMCs or T cells enriched from blood (not recorded which). The sequence was collected from a man younger than 35 who had recovered from COVID-19. V gene TRBV2 combines with J gene TRBJ1-1, with TRBD1 identical over 7 bases. CDR3 loop: CASRGDSRSEAFF. CDR3 nucleotides: TGTGCCAGCAGGGGGGACAGTCGGTCTGAAGCTTTCTTT.